This T cell receptor beta chain was captured by sequencing in a study of blood T cell repertoires in COVID-19. Study-level information: Acute and convalescent COVID-19 samples came from the United States, Italy and Spain. Nucleic acid was either cDNA or gDNA, and it came from T cells, B-cell-depleted T cells, or PBMCs.

V lost 3 bases, J lost 2 bases, and 3 bases stayed unmatched. CDR1 SGHDT and CDR2 YYEEEE come from the germline V gene. The CDR3 contains 15 residues. How the authors handled the data: Nucleated cell number was recorded as an estimate derived from reference gene primer amplification. Method: immunoSEQ multiplex PCR; TCRdb's copy keeps in-frame clones and lacks some. The D gene and trimming were derived from the DNA, and the V and J assignments and clone size from that table. Altogether around 300,000 clones are present, about 89% being singletons, with the ten largest covering approximately 2.2%. Sequenced sample: peripheral blood. V gene TRBV5-6 combines with J gene TRBJ2-3; 10 bases align to TRBD1. This clonotype originated in a man aged 50-59 years with acute or convalescent COVID-19. The CDR3 reads CASSSDRGVTDTQYF. DNA of the CDR3: TGTGCCAGCAGCTCGGACAGGGGGGTCACAGATACGCAGTATTTT.